This TCR beta chain was recorded in a study of HIV-infected patients and healthy controls. Whole blood was used without fractionation, so all unsorted peripheral T cells were included. The RNA source was an approximately 2.5 ml peripheral blood draw. Around 450 ng RNA was reverse transcribed with alpha and beta constant-region primers. Each of the alpha and beta chains got its own library through chain-specific third strand synthesis with indices. The library got P5 and P7 elements plus a second index, then a roughly 22-cycle PCR. One entry per CDR3 protein, called by TCRdb with MiXCR from the 5' RACE reads. The sample records about 18,000 distinct CDR3 sequences, 12% being singletons. The sequence came from an adult in good health. What was sequenced was blood.

CDR3 bases: TGTGCCAGCAGCGTACAGAAAGGAGATGAAGCTTTCTTT. This translates into CASSVQKGDEAFF. The chain joins TRBV7-8 to TRBJ1-1; D is uncertain. Germline CDR1 reads SGHVS; CDR2 reads FQNEAQ. The CDR3 sequence is 13 residues long. The V and J ends lost 5 bases and 7 bases respectively, with 14 bases between them.